These 24 T cell receptor beta chains were sequenced from one sample in a study of T cells in Graves' hyperthyroidism and ophthalmopathy. Regions amplified from RNA transcripts were the TCR beta CDR3 regions. The TCR CDR3 was amplified in a first-round RT-PCR using the HTBI primer set. TCRdb reanalysed the multiplex PCR reads using MiXCR and keeps one entry per CDR3 protein. In the table there are about 400,000 distinct CDR3 sequences, 15% of which are singletons. The sample consisted of blood. These TCRs come from a woman aged 30 to 39 with Graves' hyperthyroidism.

V gene TRBV6-1 combines with J gene TRBJ2-1; 15 nucleotides align to TRBD2. Germline V CDR1 and CDR2: MNHNS, SASEGT. V dropped 4 bases and J dropped 2; count of bases not matched to a gene: 12. This CDR3 region has 20 residues. The CDR3 nucleotides read TGTGCCAGCAGTGGTCGGACTAGCGGGAGGGGCCCCTATACCTACAATGAGCAGTTCTTC. Protein product: CASSGRTSGRGPYTYNEQFF.

This clonotype came up a few times. This chain connects TRBV5-1 to TRBJ2-3, with D possibly being TRBD1 (6 bases). Per the germline V gene, CDR1 is SGHRS and CDR2 is YFSETQ. CDR3 length: 13 residues. The V end lost 0 bases, the J end lost 4 bases, and 6 bases lay between the germline ends. CDR3 in amino acids: CASSLAGADTQYF. The DNA for the CDR3 is TGCGCCAGCAGCTTGGCAGGGGCAGATACGCAGTATTTT.

This clonotype occurred a few times. The V call is TRBV6-1, the J call TRBJ1-2, with 7 bases fitting TRBD1. CDR3 length: 15 amino acids. J gave up 8 bases and V 4 bases, and 13 bases lay outside the gene matches. Germline lookup yields CDR1 MNHNS and CDR2 SASEGT. CDR3 amino acids: CASSGAGTASGGYTF. DNA for the CDR3: TGTGCCAGCAGTGGGGCCGGGACAGCGAGCGGAGGCTACACCTTC.

The table lists this clonotype with a few counts. The chain combines TRBV4-2 with TRBJ2-7; 8 bases are shared with TRBD2. V lost 1 base to trimming and J lost 5 bases; unmatched junction nucleotides: 7. CDR3 length: 15 residues. CDR1 LGHNA and CDR2 YNFKEQ come from the germline V gene. CDR3 amino acids: CASSQVDTAGDEQYF. CDR3 coding DNA: TGTGCCAGCAGCCAAGTCGATACAGCGGGAGACGAGCAGTACTTC.

This clonotype was detected a few times. The chain uses TRBV2 and TRBJ1-6; TRBD1 matches at 10 bases. After removal of 2 bases from V and 15 bases from J, the junction contained 7 bases not matched to a gene. Germline assignment: CDR1 SNHLY and CDR2 FYNNEI. This CDR3 contains 14 residues. CDR3 bases: TGTGCCAGCAGTGAATCCGACAGGGGGCTGAACCTCCACTTT. Its translation is CASSESDRGLNLHF.

This clonotype was seen once. A read error is likely, as this CDR3 ends without the conserved phenylalanine or tryptophan. The chain is built from TRBV20-1 and TRBJ1-3; tentatively, D is TRBD1 (6 bases). The germline V gene encodes CDR1 DFQATT and CDR2 SNEGSKA (reference sequence). The CDR3 has 15 residues. V lost 6 bases, J lost 0 bases, and 15 bases lay in between. The CDR3 spells CSAHREKSSGNTIYL. CDR3 DNA: TGCAGTGCCCACAGGGAGAAAAGCTCTGGAAACACCATATATCTT.

There are many counts of this clonotype. The V and J genes are TRBV27 and TRBJ2-7; D is tentatively TRBD1 or TRBD2 (5 bases each). Trimming pared 3 bases from V and 0 bases from J, leaving 12 bases between. Germline lookup yields CDR1 MNHEY and CDR2 SMNVEV (reference sequence). The CDR3 consists of 15 residues. The CDR3 nucleotides read TGTGCCAGCAGTTTTGGGGACGCAGCCTCCTACGAGCAGTACTTC. This gives the protein CASSFGDAASYEQYF.

This clonotype has just a few counts. The chain combines TRBV5-1 with TRBJ2-1, with 7 positions matching TRBD2. The CDR3 is 17 residues long. Germline CDR1 is SGHRS and CDR2 is YFSETQ. Trimming took 0 bases from V and 4 from J; bases not matched to a gene: 10. For the CDR3, the DNA is TGCGCCAGCAGCTTGGGACTAGCACTAGGGAGTTACAATGAGCAGTTCTTC. The encoded protein is CASSLGLALGSYNEQFF.

This clonotype was seen a single time. This clone may be a read error of a much larger clone one base away. The chain recombines TRBV13 with TRBJ2-3; TRBD1 is a possible D gene (5 bases). The CDR3 covers 15 residues. Germline V gene lookup returns CDR1 PRHDT and CDR2 FYEKMQ (reference sequence). As DNA, the CDR3 is TGTGGCAGCAGCCTAGGGGCCTATAGCACAGATACGCAGTATTTT. As protein: CGSSLGAYSTDTQYF.

This clonotype was counted many times. The rearrangement joins TRBV18 to TRBJ1-2; D remains ambiguous. The germline V and J ends were trimmed by 3 bases and 4 bases, with 15 bases remaining between them. This CDR3 is built from 15 residues. The V gene's germline CDR1 is KGHSH and CDR2 LQKENI. This CDR3 is CASSPDSGGSYGYTF. CDR3 DNA: TGTGCCAGCTCACCCGACTCTGGAGGAAGCTATGGCTACACCTTC.

Turning to this clonotype: Given a much more abundant clone one base away, this may be a read error. The chain combines TRBV11-2 with TRBJ2-5; a weak D match, TRBD2 (6 bases). CDR3 length: 13 amino acids. V was pared by 1 base and J by 5 bases, with 8 bases between. CDR1 is SGHAT, CDR2 FQNNGV, per germline. CDR3 nucleotide sequence: TGTGCCAGCAGCTTAGCTGCGGGGGAGACCCAGTACTTC. It specifies CASSLAAGETQYF. The full variable domain, rest sourced from reference TRBV11-2 and TRBJ2-5, is EAGVAQSPRYKIIEKRQSVAFWCNPISGHATLYWYQQILGQGPKLLIQFQNNGVVDDSQLPKDRFSAERLKGVDSTLKIQPAKLEDSAVYLCASSLAAGETQYFGPGTRLLVL.

This clonotype occurred a few times. The chain is built from TRBV28 and TRBJ1-5; the D gene is possibly TRBD1 (5 bases). Trimming shortened V by 10 bases and J by 2 bases, and 18 bases separated the two germline ends. The V gene's germline CDR1 is MDHEN and CDR2 SYDVKM. The CDR3 has 15 residues. The CDR3, as DNA: TGTGCCATTCAGGGAGGGCGCGTAGGCAATCAGCCCCAGCATTTT. Protein sequence: CAIQGGRVGNQPQHF.

This clonotype has at least ten counts. V is TRBV11-2 and J is TRBJ2-7; tentatively, D is TRBD2 (7 bases). Trimming left V 1 base short and J 2 bases short, with 12 bases between. The CDR3 has 15 residues. CDR1 SGHAT and CDR2 FQNNGV come from the germline V gene. CDR3: CASSLAGAGAYEQYF. The CDR3 DNA is TGTGCCAGCAGCTTAGCGGGGGCGGGGGCCTACGAGCAGTACTTC.

With regard to this clonotype: This sequence may be a read error, since a much larger clone differs from it by one base. V and J are TRBV2 and TRBJ2-3; 10 nucleotides agree with TRBD2. Germline lookup yields CDR1 SNHLY and CDR2 FYNNEI. The CDR3 is 16 residues long. V gave up 11 bases and J gave up 1 base; unmatched junction bases: 12. The DNA for the CDR3 is TGTGCCTGCTCAGCGGGAGGGCTGGGTCGCACAGATACGCAGTATTTT. Amino acids: CACSAGGLGRTDTQYF.

This clonotype was counted ten times or more. CDR3 coding DNA: TGTGCCAGCAGTCAACATCTCAACTATGGCTACACCTTC. Translated: CASSQHLNYGYTF. The V gene is TRBV28, the J gene TRBJ1-2; D is unclear. In germline, CDR1 is MDHEN, CDR2 SYDVKM. V was pared by 5 bases and J by 2 bases, with 9 bases between. The CDR3 length is 13 residues.

The chain employs TRBV20-1 and TRBJ1-2; no clear D. The CDR3 contains 12 residues. Germline V gene lookup returns CDR1 DFQATT and CDR2 SNEGSKA (reference sequence). V shed 3 bases and J shed 6 bases, with 11 bases lying between them. For the CDR3, the DNA is TGCAGTGCTAGTTTCCAGGTGGATGGCTACACCTTC. This sequence encodes CSASFQVDGYTF.

In its sample, this clonotype was seen many times. The V call is TRBV28, the J call TRBJ2-1; TRBD1 aligns across 8 bases. Germline loops: CDR1 MDHEN, CDR2 SYDVKM. The V gene end was trimmed by 7 bases and the J gene end by 9 bases; junction bases not matched to a gene: 11. The CDR3 length is 14 residues. The CDR3 region is CASTTLRGRTEQFF. DNA of the CDR3: TGTGCCAGCACCACCCTCAGGGGGCGCACTGAGCAGTTCTTC.

The table lists this clonotype with many counts. This chain uses TRBV15 with TRBJ2-7, with D possibly matching TRBD2 (6 bases). Trimming stripped 2 bases from V and 6 bases from J, with 20 bases between. Germline lookup yields CDR1 LNHNV and CDR2 YYDKDF (reference sequence). The CDR3 extends over 16 amino acids. CDR3 nucleotides: TGTGCCACCAGCAGATCGCGCAGTGGGGGGACTGGCGAGCAGTACTTC. This translates into CATSRSRSGGTGEQYF. The entire variable domain, with the rest obtained from reference TRBV15 and TRBJ2-7, is as follows: DAMVIQNPRYQVTQFGKPVTLSCSQTLNHNVMYWYQQKSSQAPKLLFHYYDKDFNNEADTPDNFQSRRPNTSFCFLDIRSPGLGDTAMYLCATSRSRSGGTGEQYFGPGTRLTVT.

A few counts support this clonotype. The chain has TRBV19 and TRBJ1-4, with D tentatively TRBD1 (5 bases). The CDR3 consists of 13 residues. Germline V CDR1 and CDR2: LNHDA, SQIVND (reference sequence). V was shortened by 7 bases and J by 7 bases, with 13 bases between the two germline ends. CDR3 coding DNA: TGTGCCAGTATTGGGGCAGCGGGTGAAAAACTGTTTTTT. Its translation is CASIGAAGEKLFF.

This clonotype was detected only a few times. This chain uses TRBV5-5 with TRBJ1-5; no firm D call. The V end was cut by 4 bases, the J end by 0 bases, with 11 bases between. Germline V gives CDR1 SGHKS, CDR2 YYEKEE (reference sequence). This CDR3 spans 15 amino acids. The CDR3 spells CASSISPFSNQPQHF. The CDR3, as DNA: TGTGCCAGCAGCATATCCCCTTTTAGCAATCAGCCCCAGCATTTT.

This clonotype occurred a few times. CDR3 DNA: TGTGCCATCAGTGAGCCCGGGACTAGCGCTTACAATGAGCAGTTCTTC. Residues: CAISEPGTSAYNEQFF. The V gene is TRBV10-3, the J gene TRBJ2-1; 10 bases agree with TRBD2. V trimming: 2 bases; J trimming: 4 bases; junction bases outside the gene matches: 5. The CDR3 is 16 residues long. Germline CDR1 reads ENHRY; CDR2 reads SYGVKD.

The sample holds a few counts of this clonotype. This chain uses TRBV10-3 with TRBJ2-3, with D possibly being TRBD1 or TRBD2 (7 bases each). There are 19 residues in the CDR3. CDR1 is ENHRY and CDR2 is SYGVKD in the germline V gene. The V and J ends lost 0 bases and 4 bases respectively, with 23 bases between them. The CDR3 protein is CAISESEGQTGEGPDTQYF. In DNA, the CDR3 is TGTGCCATCAGTGAGTCAGAGGGCCAAACAGGGGAGGGCCCAGATACGCAGTATTTT.

This clonotype has a count of ten or more. The V and J genes are TRBV18 and TRBJ2-7, with D maybe TRBD2 (6 bases). The V end was cut by 2 bases, the J end by 7 bases, with 15 bases between. This CDR3 comprises 14 residues. Germline V gives CDR1 KGHSH, CDR2 LQKENI. The CDR3 DNA reads TGTGCCAGCTCACCAGAGGCAGGGAGGAGAGAGCAGTACTTC. Encoded protein: CASSPEAGRREQYF.

This clonotype has a handful of counts. The gene calls are TRBV10-2 and TRBJ2-1; 11 nucleotides match TRBD1. Looked up from germline, CDR1 is WSHSY and CDR2 is SAAADI. CDR3 length: 16 amino acids. The J segment lost 6 bases and the V segment lost 6 bases, leaving 10 bases of the junction unmatched. CDR3 sequence: CASRIRTGQGGNEQFF. The CDR3 DNA is TGCGCCAGCAGGATCCGAACGGGACAGGGGGGCAATGAGCAGTTCTTC.